The 29 T cell receptor beta chains below were found in one sample sequenced in a study of blood T cell repertoires in COVID-19. TCRdb's copy holds only in-frame clones and misses some; the assay was immunoSEQ multiplex PCR. Found here are fewer than 90,000 clones, roughly 78% of them singletons; the top ten hold approximately 15%. Sequenced input: peripheral blood. These receptors were obtained from a woman of 80 years or more with acute or convalescent COVID-19.

The chain combines TRBV30 with TRBJ1-2; 11 bases are a match to TRBD1. CDR3 length: 14 residues. Germline V CDR1 and CDR2: GTSNPN, SVGIG (reference sequence). With 2 bases clipped from V and 8 bases from J, the junction kept 7 bases outside the gene matches. CDR3 coding DNA: TGTGCCTGGAGTATCGGACAGGGGGCTGAAGGCTACACCTTC. Protein product: CAWSIGQGAEGYTF.

The rearrangement uses TRBV18 and TRBJ1-2, with TRBD1 matching over 7 bases. The V gene end was trimmed by 6 bases and the J gene end by 4 bases; junction bases not matched to a gene: 5. CDR1 is KGHSH, CDR2 LQKENI, per germline. This CDR3 has 13 residues. CDR3: CASSPDRVYGYTF. In DNA form, the CDR3 reads TGTGCCAGCTCCCCAGACAGGGTCTATGGCTACACCTTC.

In its sample, this clone was seen a few times. The chain links TRBV30 to TRBJ1-6; D remains unclear. The V end lost 0 bases, the J end lost 8 bases, and 20 bases lay between the germline ends. Germline V lookup: CDR1 GTSNPN, CDR2 SVGIG (reference sequence). The CDR3 consists of 17 residues. CDR3 sequence: CAWSVLRTAPGYSPLHF. CDR3 coding DNA: TGTGCCTGGAGTGTACTTAGAACAGCTCCGGGGTATTCACCCCTCCACTTT.

The sample holds one count of this clone. This chain uses TRBV28 with TRBJ2-3, with D maybe TRBD1 (5 bases). Trimming took 5 bases from V and 1 from J, leaving 16 bases between them. The CDR3 loop spans 16 amino acids. CDR1 is MDHEN and CDR2 is SYDVKM in the germline V gene. The CDR3 DNA is TGTGCCAGCAGTCTCCAGGGTTACGTTGGCACAGATACGCAGTATTTT. Protein product: CASSLQGYVGTDTQYF. Using reference TRBV28 and TRBJ2-3 for the parts outside the CDR3, the full variable domain is DVKVTQSSRYLVKRTGEKVFLECVQDMDHENMFWYRQDPGLGLRLIYFSYDVKMKEKGDIPEGYSVSREKKERFSLILESASTNQTSMYLCASSLQGYVGTDTQYFGPGTRLTVL.

This clone has just a few counts. This chain connects TRBV19 to TRBJ2-7; 10 nucleotides line up with TRBD1. Germline CDR1 reads LNHDA; CDR2 reads SQIVND (reference sequence). With 4 bases clipped from V and 3 bases from J, the junction kept 3 bases outside the gene matches. The CDR3 has 14 residues. The CDR3 DNA is TGTGCCAGTAGTAGACAGGGGGCGGGCTACGAGCAGTACTTC. The encoded protein is CASSRQGAGYEQYF.

The rearrangement joins TRBV6-1 to TRBJ1-1; possibly TRBD1 for D (5 bases). Deletions cut 6 bases from V and 6 bases from J, with 11 bases between. The germline CDR1 and CDR2 sequences are MNHNS and SASEGT. The length of the CDR3 is 12 residues. In DNA form, the CDR3 reads TGTGCCAGCAGGACCCGGGGGGCTGAAGCTTTCTTT. Protein: CASRTRGAEAFF.

V gene TRBV6-2 or TRBV6-3 combines with J gene TRBJ1-5, with 8 nucleotides matching TRBD1. Germline V gives CDR1 MNHEY, CDR2 SVGEGT. J lost 6 bases, V lost 4 bases, and 5 bases had no gene match. The CDR3 is made up of 14 amino acids. The CDR3 sequence is CASSSGQGTQPQHF. CDR3 coding DNA: TGTGCCAGCAGTTCCGGACAGGGCACTCAGCCCCAGCATTTT.

The rearrangement uses TRBV19 and TRBJ1-3; 8 bases map to TRBD1. Per germline, CDR1 LNHDA and CDR2 SQIVND (reference sequence). CDR3 length: 13 amino acids. The junction had 5 bases not matched to a gene; V was cut back by 9 bases and J by 4 bases. CDR3 sequence: CARRQGNGNTIYF. The CDR3 DNA reads as TGTGCCAGGAGACAGGGGAACGGAAACACCATATATTTT. The variable domain in full, with the rest retrieved from reference TRBV19 and TRBJ1-3, is DGGITQSPKYLFRKEGQNVTLSCEQNLNHDAMYWYRQDPGQGLRLIYYSQIVNDFQKGDIAEGYSVSREKKESFPLTVTSAQKNPTAFYLCARRQGNGNTIYFGEGSWLTVV.

This clone was seen a single time. The gene calls are TRBV28 and TRBJ2-3, with 11 bases fitting TRBD2. This CDR3 is 15 amino acids long. V was pared by 6 bases and J by 2 bases, with 4 bases of the junction left unmatched. Germline V CDR1 and CDR2: MDHEN, SYDVKM. The CDR3 spells CASSSSGGYTDTQYF. CDR3 DNA sequence: TGTGCCAGCAGCTCTAGCGGGGGGTACACAGATACGCAGTATTTT.

The chain is built from TRBV7-2 and TRBJ1-6; 10 bases agree with TRBD1. The ends lost 5 bases at V and 5 bases at J; junction bases unmatched: 3. Germline CDR1 is SGHTA and CDR2 is FQGNSA. The CDR3 is made up of 15 amino acids. The CDR3 nucleotides read TGTGCCAGCAGCCATGACAGGGGGCATAATTCACCCCTCCACTTT. Translation: CASSHDRGHNSPLHF.

The rearrangement links TRBV19 to TRBJ1-1, with D perhaps matching TRBD1 (6 bases). The germline CDR1 and CDR2 sequences are LNHDA and SQIVND (reference sequence). Trimming removed 6 bases from V and 1 base from J, with 21 bases in between. This CDR3 has 17 amino acids. CDR3 coding DNA: TGTGCCAGTAGACTCCGTCAGGGGTCCATAAGGAACACTGAAGCTTTCTTT. Translating it yields CASRLRQGSIRNTEAFF.

The chain couples TRBV19 to TRBJ2-7; the D gene is possibly TRBD2 (5 bases). CDR3 size: 15 residues. V was clipped by 3 bases and J by 4 bases, with 16 bases between them. The germline CDR1 and CDR2 sequences are LNHDA and SQIVND (reference sequence). CDR3 protein: CASSITGSSLYEQYF. The CDR3 region has the DNA TGTGCCAGTAGTATCACGGGAAGCTCTCTGTACGAGCAGTACTTC.

This clone was observed a few times. V usage is TRBV4-3 and J usage is TRBJ2-1; TRBD2 aligns across 13 bases. After removal of 5 bases from V and 4 bases from J, the junction contained 2 bases not matched to a gene. This CDR3 has 15 amino acids. Germline-derived CDR1 and CDR2 are LGHNA and YSLEER. The CDR3 DNA reads TGCGCCAGCAGCTCGACTAGCGGGGGGTACAATGAGCAGTTCTTC. Translating it yields CASSSTSGGYNEQFF.

The CDR3 DNA reads as TGTGCCAGCAGTCCTGGATACCCCATGGAGGAAGCTTTCTTT. Encoded protein: CASSPGYPMEEAFF. This chain uses TRBV28 with TRBJ1-1, with D hard to call. The CDR3 has 14 residues. From germline, CDR1 is MDHEN and CDR2 SYDVKM. V was clipped by 5 bases and J by 8 bases, with 18 bases between them.

This chain uses TRBV4-3 with TRBJ1-1; 7 bases match TRBD1. Per germline, CDR1 LGHNA and CDR2 YSLEER. This CDR3 comprises 16 residues. With V trimmed by 4 bases and J by 2 bases, 10 bases remained unmatched. The CDR3, as DNA: TGCGCCAGCAGCCGAAAGCGCCGACAGGGTAACACTGAAGCTTTCTTT. This gives the protein CASSRKRRQGNTEAFF.

The chain has TRBV6-2 or TRBV6-3 and TRBJ1-2; a possible D gene is TRBD1 (5 bases). V lost 2 bases to trimming and J lost 2 bases, with 9 bases between them. CDR3 size: 14 residues. Per germline, CDR1 MNHEY and CDR2 SVGEGT. CDR3 DNA sequence: TGTGCCAGCAGTTACCCGACAGAGAACTATGGCTACACCTTC. It translates to CASSYPTENYGYTF.

The V gene is TRBV28, the J gene TRBJ1-5; D is unresolved. The V and J ends lost 7 bases and 3 bases respectively, with 7 bases between them. Germline CDR1 and CDR2: MDHEN and SYDVKM. The CDR3 runs 12 residues. The CDR3 coding sequence is TGTGCCAGCAACGCGCTCAATCAGCCCCAGCATTTT. Encoded protein: CASNALNQPQHF.

This chain uses TRBV30 with TRBJ2-3; 11 bases are shared with TRBD2. This CDR3 spans 15 amino acids. The V gene end was trimmed by 0 bases and the J gene end by 4 bases; junction bases not matched to a gene: 3. Germline loops: CDR1 GTSNPN, CDR2 SVGIG (reference sequence). This CDR3 is CAWSVGSGGADTQYF. The CDR3 region has the DNA TGTGCCTGGAGTGTTGGTAGCGGGGGGGCAGATACGCAGTATTTT.

The rearrangement joins TRBV2 to TRBJ1-2; D might be TRBD1 (5 bases). The CDR3 contains 15 residues. Germline V lookup: CDR1 SNHLY, CDR2 FYNNEI. V dropped 5 bases and J dropped 4 bases, with 17 bases sitting between them. This CDR3 reads CASSYDQGSIYGYTF. The CDR3 DNA is TGTGCCAGCAGTTACGATCAGGGTTCCATCTATGGCTACACCTTC.

The chain is built from TRBV7-9 and TRBJ2-7, with D unclear. Trimming stripped 2 bases from V and 3 bases from J, with 8 bases between. Germline V gene data show CDR1 as SEHNR and CDR2 as FQNEAQ (reference sequence). CDR3 length: 13 amino acids. The CDR3 is CASSLPGSYEQYF. For the CDR3, the DNA is TGTGCCAGCAGCTTACCGGGTAGCTACGAGCAGTACTTC.

The J gene is TRBJ2-7, the V gene TRBV4-3, with TRBD2 matching over 7 bases. Per germline, CDR1 LGHNA and CDR2 YSLEER. This CDR3 region has 16 residues. After removal of 0 bases from V and 4 bases from J, the junction contained 9 bases not matched to a gene. CDR3 in amino acids: CASSQDLGGLTYEQYF. In nucleotides, the CDR3 is TGCGCCAGCAGCCAAGATTTGGGGGGACTAACTTACGAGCAGTACTTC.

The V gene is TRBV18, the J gene TRBJ2-7, with D maybe TRBD1 (5 bases). Deletions cut 4 bases from V and 0 bases from J, with 10 bases between. The CDR3 has 14 residues. Germline-derived CDR1 and CDR2 are KGHSH and LQKENI. CDR3 bases: TGTGCCAGCTCACGGACACAAAGCTCCTACGAGCAGTACTTC. Its translation: CASSRTQSSYEQYF.

The genes are TRBV5-1 and TRBJ2-5; D is possibly TRBD2 (6 bases). CDR1 SGHRS and CDR2 YFSETQ come from the germline V gene. The CDR3 covers 18 residues. The V and J ends lost 0 bases and 4 bases respectively, with 22 bases between them. CDR3 amino acids: CASSLVPGSGDGRETQYF. The DNA of the CDR3 is TGCGCCAGCAGCTTGGTACCCGGTTCGGGGGATGGAAGAGAGACCCAGTACTTC.

This clone was seen a single time. CDR3 in amino acids: CASSQGREWGEKLFF. CDR3 bases: TGCGCCAGCAGCCAAGGGAGAGAGTGGGGCGAAAAACTGTTTTTT. The genes are TRBV4-3 and TRBJ1-4; maybe TRBD1 (5 bases). From germline, CDR1 is LGHNA and CDR2 YSLEER. V was cut by 1 base and J by 8 bases, with 14 bases left in between. This CDR3 has 15 amino acids.

This chain uses TRBV4-2 with TRBJ2-1; 10 bases agree with TRBD2. The CDR3 extends over 17 amino acids. Per germline, CDR1 LGHNA and CDR2 YNFKEQ. Losses at the gene ends were 0 bases for V and 1 base for J; bases not matched to a gene: 3. The CDR3 reads CASSQDSSGGSYNEQFF. DNA for the CDR3: TGTGCCAGCAGCCAAGACTCTAGCGGGGGATCCTACAATGAGCAGTTCTTC.

This clone was recorded a few times. V and J are TRBV29-1 and TRBJ2-1; D might be TRBD2 (6 bases). Germline CDR1 and CDR2: SQVTM and ANQGSEA. V lost 6 bases and J 7 bases, leaving 22 bases between the germline ends. The CDR3 runs 15 residues. CDR3 amino acids: CSVAGSLTGSNEQFF. The DNA of the CDR3 is TGCAGCGTCGCCGGGAGCCTTACTGGAAGTAATGAGCAGTTCTTC.

This clone appeared once. The chain combines TRBV30 with TRBJ2-7; 10 bases match TRBD1. J was trimmed by 4 bases and V by 3 bases; bases with no gene match: 6. In germline, CDR1 is GTSNPN, CDR2 SVGIG (reference sequence). The CDR3 totals 14 residues. CDR3 nucleotide sequence: TGTGCCTGGAGCGTAGGGACAGGGGCTTACGAGCAGTACTTC. Translation: CAWSVGTGAYEQYF.

The V and J genes are TRBV9 and TRBJ1-2; unclear D gene. Trimming shortened V by 0 bases and J by 8 bases, and 11 bases separated the two germline ends. Germline V gene data show CDR1 as SGDLS and CDR2 as YYNGEE. The CDR3 is made up of 13 amino acids. The CDR3 loop is CASSVAPGGGYTF. The CDR3 region has the DNA TGTGCCAGCAGCGTAGCTCCGGGAGGAGGCTACACCTTC. Complete variable domain (other parts from reference TRBV9 and TRBJ1-2): DSGVTQTPKHLITATGQRVTLRCSPRSGDLSVYWYQQSLDQGLQFLIQYYNGEERAKGNILERFSAQQFPDLHSELNLSSLELGDSALYFCASSVAPGGGYTFGSGTRLTVV.

This CDR3 is CASSLGGGAHTQYF. The CDR3 nucleotides read TGTGCCAGCAGCTTAGGCGGGGGGGCTCATACGCAGTATTTT. This chain joins TRBV7-3 and TRBJ2-3; 9 bases are a match to TRBD2. Germline values: CDR1 SGHTA, CDR2 FQGTGA. This CDR3 has 14 amino acids. V gave up 2 bases and J gave up 7 bases; unmatched junction bases: 4.